This is a list of T cell receptor beta chains from one sample in a study of T cells expressing NK-cell markers. TCRdb re-analyzed the 5' RACE reads; it lists each CDR3 protein once, without DNA. This repertoire includes 200,000 to 300,000 distinct CDR3 sequences. The sequencing sample was made of blood T cells: a sorted CD56 or NKG2C T cell subset, CD4+ or CD8+ T cells, or bulk PBMC T cells (not recorded which). The receptors here all came from a woman aged 18 to 75 in good health. CDR3s include the opening cysteine and the closing phenylalanine or tryptophan. The order of the fields is J gene, V gene, CDR3 protein.

TRBJ1-5 TRBV5-5 CASSFISGGSWQPQHF
TRBJ1-2 TRBV2 CASSAQGSGYGYTF
TRBJ1-1 TRBV10-2 CASSELDRSTEAFF
TRBJ2-2 TRBV20-1 CSARDFSQNTGELFF
TRBJ1-2 TRBV24-1 CATSDWTGSGYTF
TRBJ1-1 TRBV29-1 CSVGTGATEAFF
TRBJ2-7 TRBV7-9 CASSLAEVREQYF
TRBJ1-4 TRBV7-2 CASSSRTGEKLFF
TRBJ2-1 TRBV18 CASSPHPGDEQFF
TRBJ1-2 TRBV29-1 CSVLGQAHYGYTF
TRBJ2-5 TRBV4-1 CASSQGTRQEETQYF
TRBJ2-3 TRBV3-1 CASSHTSFAATDTQYF
TRBJ2-3 TRBV10-3 CAISAGGPSTDTQYF
TRBJ2-3 TRBV23-1 CASSQGHCTDTQYF
TRBJ1-5 TRBV18 CASSPGQEKQPQHF
TRBJ2-5 TRBV5-4 CASRGRGEETQYF
TRBJ2-1 TRBV20-1 CSAVDSGQSNEQFF